This T cell receptor beta chain was recorded in a study of shared clonotypes between healthy human individuals. Study summary: The study used three CD4 naive, three CD4 memory, two CD8 naive and one CD8 memory plate per donor.

The material for each subset, its genomic DNA, was split evenly across several immunoSEQ plates. Profiling relied on immunoSEQ multiplex PCR, and the TCRdb table lists in-frame clones only, not all of them. The data show some 500,000 clones, with 95% to 97% seen just once and 0.06% held by the top ten. The germline V and J ends were trimmed by 4 bases and 5 bases, with 12 bases remaining between them. Germline V CDR1 and CDR2: SNHLY, FYNNEI. The CDR3 spans 13 residues. Input material: naive CD4+ T cells sorted from blood. Subset of the sample: CD45RA+ positively selected. The chain combines TRBV2 with TRBJ2-7; D uncertain. This TCR was recovered from a woman aged 25 to 45 in good health. CDR3 coding DNA: TGTGCCAGCAGTGTGAGGCTGGATCACGAGCAGTACTTC. Amino acids: CASSVRLDHEQYF.